Following are 29 T cell receptor beta chains from one sample sequenced in a study of neurological immune-mediated disorders (dated 2019 in TCRdb). The receptor library was made with 5' RACE. The sequencer listed for this sample is Illumina HiSeq 2500. The raw public reads went through TCRdb reprocessing: fastp at Q25, MiXCR clone calling, in-frame beta chains kept. All rows with the same CDR3 protein become a single entry with the most common DNA and genes. This sample comprises 60,000 to 85,000 distinct CDR3 sequences, around 5.5% of them detected only once. The top ten clones comprise less than 8% of the sample. The source material was PBMCs. These receptors were collected from a man younger than 35 with multiple sclerosis.

This clonotype occurred many times. The CDR3 protein is CASSQDHVYSYNEQFF. The CDR3 bases are TGCGCCAGCAGCCAAGATCACGTCTACTCCTACAATGAGCAGTTCTTC. This chain connects TRBV4-3 to TRBJ2-1; D remains ambiguous. This CDR3 is built from 16 residues. Germline V gives CDR1 LGHNA, CDR2 YSLEER. V lost 0 bases and J 0 bases, leaving 9 bases between the germline ends.

This clonotype was counted at least ten times. The rearrangement links TRBV6-2 or TRBV6-3 to TRBJ1-5, with D uncertain. The CDR3 is made up of 13 amino acids. Germline CDR1 is MNHEY and CDR2 is SVGEGT. The V end lost 6 bases, the J end lost 2 bases, and 8 bases lay between the germline ends. The CDR3 is CASSYQGNQPQHF. The CDR3 nucleotides read TGTGCCAGCAGCTACCAGGGCAATCAGCCCCAGCATTTT.

This clonotype was observed at least ten times. V is TRBV9 and J is TRBJ2-3; tentative D call: TRBD1 (5 bases). Per the germline V gene, CDR1 is SGDLS and CDR2 is YYNGEE. The CDR3 extends over 13 amino acids. The V gene lost 0 bases and the J gene lost 4 bases, with 6 bases spanning the gap. The CDR3 sequence is CASSVGTSDTQYF. In nucleotides, the CDR3 is TGTGCCAGCAGCGTAGGGACATCAGATACGCAGTATTTT.

This clonotype was seen at least ten times. This sequence joins TRBV7-6 and TRBJ2-2; D possibly corresponds to TRBD1 (5 bases). Germline V gene lookup returns CDR1 SGHVS and CDR2 FNYEAQ. The CDR3 covers 15 residues. V lost 6 bases to trimming and J lost 1 base, with 12 bases between them. CDR3 sequence: CASSRTTGNTGELFF. The DNA of the CDR3 is TGTGCCAGCAGTCGCACAACAGGGAACACCGGGGAGCTGTTTTTT.

This clonotype has ten or more counts. V is TRBV11-3 and J is TRBJ2-3; 7 bases are a match to TRBD2. In germline, CDR1 is SGHNT, CDR2 YENEEA. The CDR3 is 14 residues long. V lost 4 bases to trimming and J lost 4 bases; unmatched junction nucleotides: 5. CDR3 amino acids: CASSSRLASDTQYF. The CDR3 DNA sequence: TGTGCCAGCAGCTCGCGACTAGCCTCAGATACGCAGTATTTT.

At least ten counts were recorded for this clonotype. The rearrangement links TRBV6-2 or TRBV6-3 to TRBJ1-2; TRBD1 might be the D (5 bases). Germline CDR1 and CDR2: MNHEY and SVGEGT. The CDR3 extends over 13 amino acids. The V and J ends lost 7 bases and 7 bases respectively, with 16 bases between them. In nucleotides, the CDR3 is TGTGCCAGCACAAGAAGAGGGGTGACTGGCTACACCTTC. The encoded protein is CASTRRGVTGYTF.

This clonotype was counted at least ten times. The chain links TRBV20-1 to TRBJ2-3; D ambiguous. CDR3 length equals 11 residues. Deletions cut 4 bases from V and 4 bases from J, with 6 bases between. The V gene's germline CDR1 is DFQATT and CDR2 SNEGSKA (reference sequence). Here the CDR3 DNA reads TGCAGTGCTACTAAACCAGATACGCAGTATTTT. It codes for CSATKPDTQYF.

This clonotype showed up many times. The V gene is TRBV11-2, the J gene TRBJ1-5; TRBD1 might be the D (5 bases). This CDR3 region has 16 residues. V lost 5 bases and J lost 3, with 17 bases in between. Germline CDR1 SGHAT, CDR2 FQNNGV. The CDR3 DNA follows: TGTGCCAGCAGCCCGGCCCCGGGGGGATTCAATCAGCCCCAGCATTTT. This codes for CASSPAPGGFNQPQHF. The full variable domain, its missing parts supplied by reference TRBV11-2 and TRBJ1-5, is EAGVAQSPRYKIIEKRQSVAFWCNPISGHATLYWYQQILGQGPKLLIQFQNNGVVDDSQLPKDRFSAERLKGVDSTLKIQPAKLEDSAVYLCASSPAPGGFNQPQHFGDGTRLSIL.

This clonotype came up many times. The V gene is TRBV20-1, the J gene TRBJ2-3, with 8 bases aligning to TRBD2. With 3 bases clipped from V and 1 base from J, the junction kept 6 bases outside the gene matches. CDR1 and CDR2 (germline): DFQATT, SNEGSKA (reference sequence). The CDR3 covers 15 residues. CDR3 nucleotides: TGCAGTGCTAGTGATAGCGGGGTAGGCACAGATACGCAGTATTTT. Protein product: CSASDSGVGTDTQYF.

At least ten counts were recorded for this clonotype. The chain joins TRBV10-3 to TRBJ2-2; unclear D gene. The CDR3 extends over 13 amino acids. The V and J ends lost 7 bases and 4 bases respectively, with 10 bases between them. The germline CDR1 and CDR2 sequences are ENHRY and SYGVKD. CDR3 sequence: CAINPTSTGELFF. The CDR3 bases are TGTGCCATCAACCCTACCAGCACCGGGGAGCTGTTTTTT.

The chain joins TRBV12-3 or TRBV12-4 to TRBJ2-7; maybe TRBD1 (5 bases). This CDR3 comprises 14 residues. V was shortened by 5 bases and J by 0 bases, with 11 bases between the two germline ends. The CDR3 sequence is CASSRTSSSYEQYF. DNA for the CDR3: TGTGCCAGCAGTCGGACAAGCAGCTCCTACGAGCAGTACTTC.

This clonotype was observed at least ten times. This chain joins TRBV12-3 or TRBV12-4 and TRBJ2-3; maybe TRBD2 (6 bases). The V end lost 4 bases, the J end lost 2 bases, and 13 bases lay between the germline ends. The length of the CDR3 is 15 residues. The CDR3 spells CASSWDFQYTDTQYF. The CDR3 nucleotides are TGTGCCAGCAGTTGGGACTTTCAATACACAGATACGCAGTATTTT.

Ten or more counts support this clonotype. The J gene is TRBJ1-1, the V gene TRBV5-1; perhaps TRBD1 as D (6 bases). Per the germline V gene, CDR1 is SGHRS and CDR2 is YFSETQ. V lost 1 base to trimming and J lost 0 bases, with 10 bases between them. CDR3 length: 15 amino acids. The DNA of the CDR3 is TGCGCCAGCAGCTTGAGGGGGGCCATGAACACTGAAGCTTTCTTT. This translates into CASSLRGAMNTEAFF.

In its sample, this clonotype was seen many times. The chain links TRBV20-1 to TRBJ2-4, with D unresolved. The CDR3 totals 13 residues. The V and J ends lost 3 bases and 1 base respectively, with 7 bases between them. In germline, CDR1 is DFQATT, CDR2 SNEGSKA (reference sequence). CDR3 DNA sequence: TGCAGTGCTAGCCCAGGCGCCAAAAACATTCAGTACTTC. Its protein is CSASPGAKNIQYF.

This clonotype occurred many times. This chain uses TRBV9 with TRBJ1-6; unclear D gene. V dropped 3 bases and J dropped 6 bases, with 7 bases sitting between them. Germline CDR1 SGDLS, CDR2 YYNGEE. The CDR3 runs to 13 residues. The CDR3 protein is CASSAGVNSPLHF. The DNA for the CDR3 is TGTGCCAGCAGCGCTGGAGTTAATTCACCCCTCCACTTT.

Many counts were recorded for this clonotype. The chain uses TRBV20-1 and TRBJ2-5; no clear D. The germline CDR1 and CDR2 sequences are DFQATT and SNEGSKA (reference sequence). This CDR3 is built from 11 residues. The V end lost 3 bases, the J end lost 2 bases, and 4 bases lay between the germline ends. The DNA for the CDR3 is TGCAGTGCTAGCCCGCAAGAGACCCAGTACTTC. Protein product: CSASPQETQYF.

This clonotype was recorded at least ten times. The chain employs TRBV29-1 and TRBJ1-1, with 9 bases aligning to TRBD1. Germline-derived CDR1 and CDR2 are SQVTM and ANQGSEA. Germline trimming cut 8 bases from V and 5 bases from J; bases unmatched to any gene: 9. The CDR3 runs to 13 residues. The CDR3 sequence is CSTAGTGWTEAFF. CDR3 nucleotide sequence: TGCAGCACCGCCGGGACAGGGTGGACTGAAGCTTTCTTT.

This clonotype occurred many times. The chain carries TRBV20-1 and TRBJ2-7; tentative D call: TRBD2 (7 bases). The germline V and J ends were trimmed by 1 base and 3 bases, with 10 bases remaining between them. Germline V CDR1 and CDR2: DFQATT, SNEGSKA (reference sequence). CDR3 length equals 13 residues. The CDR3 coding sequence is TGCAGTGCTAGAGGGGGAGGGGGCTACGAGCAGTACTTC. Translation gives CSARGGGGYEQYF.

A remark on this clonotype: An end of the junction does not agree with germline; a read error may underlie this. The rearrangement joins TRBV5-8 to TRBJ1-5; D possibly corresponds to TRBD1 (5 bases). Germline CDR1 and CDR2: SGHTS and YDEGEE. The CDR3 totals 15 residues. In nucleotides, the CDR3 is TGTGCCAGCAGCTTGGTCAGTTTGAGGCGACAGCCCCAGAATTTT. Amino acids: CASSLVSLRRQPQNF.

In its sample, this clonotype was seen a few times. The chain is built from TRBV14 and TRBJ1-5; no clear D gene. Per germline, CDR1 SGHDN and CDR2 FVKESK. V gave up 3 bases and J gave up 5 bases, with 14 bases separating them. The CDR3 extends over 15 amino acids. The CDR3 spells CASSQYREMDQPQHF. The CDR3, as DNA: TGTGCCAGCAGCCAGTACCGGGAAATGGATCAGCCCCAGCATTTT.

About this clonotype itself: A clone one base away is much larger, so this may be a read error. The chain carries TRBV20-1 and TRBJ2-1; 7 bases match TRBD2. Germline V lookup: CDR1 DFQATT, CDR2 SNEGSKA (reference sequence). The V segment lost 3 bases and the J segment 6 bases; nucleotides outside the gene matches: 8. This CDR3 is 14 amino acids long. The CDR3, as DNA: TGCAGTGCTAGCCCGGGAATAGCGGGCAATGAGCAGTTCTTC. Its translation is CSASPGIAGNEQFF.

Many counts were recorded for this clonotype. The chain recombines TRBV5-1 with TRBJ2-7; 7 positions match TRBD1. CDR3 length equals 13 residues. In germline, CDR1 is SGHRS, CDR2 YFSETQ. V was pared by 3 bases and J by 5 bases, with 5 bases of the junction left unmatched. CDR3 residues: CASSWTGGNEQYF. In nucleotides, the CDR3 is TGCGCCAGCAGCTGGACAGGCGGAAACGAGCAGTACTTC.

CDR3 bases: TGCGCCAGCAGCCCACCGGACCTGACTTATTACAATGAGCAGTTCTTC. It encodes CASSPPDLTYYNEQFF. V usage is TRBV5-1 and J usage is TRBJ2-1; D is ambiguous. Trimming left V 4 bases short and J 4 bases short, with 18 bases between. The CDR3 has 16 residues. Germline V CDR1 and CDR2: SGHRS, YFSETQ.

This clonotype was seen repeatedly, ten times or more. The CDR3 is CASSSEGPMNTEAFF. CDR3 DNA: TGCGCCAGCTCCTCGGAGGGACCCATGAACACTGAAGCTTTCTTT. This chain links TRBV5-1 with TRBJ1-1; tentatively, D is TRBD1 (5 bases). Per germline, CDR1 SGHRS and CDR2 YFSETQ. CDR3 length equals 15 residues. Trimming removed 7 bases from V and 0 bases from J, with 16 bases in between.

The chain employs TRBV20-1 and TRBJ2-7, with 7 nucleotides matching TRBD2. J was trimmed by 5 bases and V by 1 base; bases with no gene match: 11. Germline CDR1 reads DFQATT; CDR2 reads SNEGSKA (reference sequence). This CDR3 is built from 15 residues. Here the CDR3 DNA reads TGCAGTGCTAGAGGTTTGCGGGGGTACCCCCACGAGCAGTACTTC. Protein: CSARGLRGYPHEQYF.

This clonotype was seen repeatedly, ten times or more. The gene calls are TRBV7-2 and TRBJ2-1; D is perhaps TRBD2 (5 bases). Trimming removed 5 bases from V and 10 bases from J, with 12 bases in between. This CDR3 contains 12 residues. Germline loops: CDR1 SGHTA, CDR2 FQGNSA. Written as DNA, the CDR3 is TGTGCCAGCAGCCTACCTCCGGGGGAGCAGTTCTTC. Translation: CASSLPPGEQFF.

This clonotype has at least ten counts. The V and J genes are TRBV5-1 and TRBJ1-2; D gene uncertain. The CDR3 is 15 residues long. Germline lookup yields CDR1 SGHRS and CDR2 YFSETQ. The ends were cut back, 2 bases at V and 8 bases at J, with 19 bases in the middle. The CDR3 DNA is TGCGCCAGCAGCTTTGAGACGGCGGCGCGGGGAGGCTACACCTTC. This gives the protein CASSFETAARGGYTF.

This clonotype came up many times. The chain uses TRBV5-1 and TRBJ2-5; tentatively, D is TRBD2 (5 bases). The CDR3 length is 15 residues. Germline V lookup: CDR1 SGHRS, CDR2 YFSETQ. V shed 4 bases and J shed 0 bases, with 13 bases lying between them. The CDR3 region is CASSPHSVYQETQYF. The CDR3 DNA is TGCGCCAGCAGCCCGCATAGCGTGTACCAAGAGACCCAGTACTTC.

This clonotype was picked up many times. The V and J genes are TRBV7-2 and TRBJ2-1, with 7 bases aligning to TRBD1. The germline gives CDR1 SGHTA, CDR2 FQGNSA. The CDR3 loop spans 18 amino acids. Germline trimming cut 5 bases from V and 1 base from J; bases unmatched to any gene: 14. The CDR3 region has the DNA TGTGCCAGCAGCACATCAGGGGGTAAACCGCGGTCCTACAATGAGCAGTTCTTC. It yields the protein CASSTSGGKPRSYNEQFF.